This T cell receptor beta chain was obtained from a study of a mutant IDH1 vaccine in newly diagnosed glioma (dated by TCRdb to the early 2020s). Turning to the overall study: Patients were given eight vaccinations, in weeks 1, 3, 5, 7, 11, 15, 19 and 23, which matched visits V03 through V10. In the chemotherapy-containing groups, vaccination started alongside temozolomide cycles, whereas in patients who had radiotherapy alone it started 4-6 weeks after radiotherapy. Of the 25 to 35 treated patients, around 62% were male and approximately 40% were female, and a mean age of approximately 40 years was recorded. Prior to enrollment, patients had been given standard therapy consisting of radiotherapy alone, temozolomide alone, or radiochemotherapy with temozolomide, with the combination given to most patients. Peripheral blood samples were drawn at six visits, namely V03 (baseline), V05, V07, V10, V12 and V13. For exploratory analyses, 25 to 30 treated patients had longitudinal TCRB deep sequencing done wherever samples were available. What the study reported, not specific to this receptor: According to the authors, sample limitations meant that analyses of patient blood samples could not be reproduced. Pseudoprogression seemed to be unrelated to changes in the top peripheral T cell clonotypes found by TCRB sequencing. PBMC samples for TCRB deep sequencing were selected based on availability. Immune responses induced by the vaccine were seen in 93.3% of patients across multiple MHC alleles.

The library was made by the immunoSEQ multiplex PCR assay. The hsTCRB Kit was used according to the manufacturer's protocol to amplify rearranged TCR beta chain sequences. TCRB libraries were sequenced on an Illumina MiSeq. In the source study's methods: The kit vendor's proprietary platform handled demultiplexing, trimming and gene mapping. TCRdb holds this immuneACCESS table with in-frame rearrangements only. Some clones are missing; in checked studies, unresolved V genes explain under half, and the rest has no known cause. From that table come the V and J calls and clone size; the DNA was used to work out D and trimming. The sample data list around 49,000 clones, and roughly 78% of these were observed just once. 5.2% of the sample goes to the ten largest clones. From a lookup of the germline V gene, CDR1 and CDR2 are SGHRS and YFSETQ. Trimming accounts for 3 bases at V and 1 base at J, while the number of junction bases matched to no gene is 3. There are 17 amino acids in the CDR3, from cysteine to phenylalanine inclusive. The DNA shown is the 51-base CDR3, in frame from base 1.

The sample's time point label is to be understood as: week 5, during vaccination. Each vaccine dose was 300 ug of a 20-mer mutant IDH1 peptide in Montanide, given subcutaneously with topical imiquimod. Donors had newly diagnosed WHO grade 3 or 4 IDH1-mutant astrocytomas with loss of nuclear ATRX. The samples were drawn from NOA16, a multicentre, single-arm, open-label phase I trial in Germany that tested a mutant IDH1 peptide vaccine in humans for the first time. Genomic DNA for TCRB sequencing was extracted from EDTA blood using the DNeasy Blood and Tissue Kit. Concerning this clone: The antigen it recognizes is unknown. No per-base quality is available; no much larger clone lies one base away.

Source: PBMCs, taken from a glioma patient whose treatment included an IDH1 peptide vaccine. The chain uses TRBV5-1 and TRBJ1-6; TRBD1 matches 11 bases in the middle. The sequence was collected from a man aged 45 to 65 with glioma. The CDR3 region reads CASSWGTGGSYNSPLHF. The DNA sequence is TGCGCCAGCAGCTGGGGGACAGGGGGGTCCTATAATTCACCCCTCCACTTT.